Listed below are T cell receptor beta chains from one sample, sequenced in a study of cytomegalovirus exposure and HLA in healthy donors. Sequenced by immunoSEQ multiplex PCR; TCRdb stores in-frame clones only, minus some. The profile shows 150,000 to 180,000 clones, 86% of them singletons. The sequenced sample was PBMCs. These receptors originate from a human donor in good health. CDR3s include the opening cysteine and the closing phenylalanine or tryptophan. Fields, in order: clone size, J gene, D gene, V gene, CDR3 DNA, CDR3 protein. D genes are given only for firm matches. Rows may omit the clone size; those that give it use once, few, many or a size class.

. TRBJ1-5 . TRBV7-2 TGTGCCAGCAGCTTAGCGGGCAGCAATCAGCCCCAGCATTTT CASSLAGSNQPQHF
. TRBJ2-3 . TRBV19 TGTGCCAGTAGTATAGTGGGGAAGGGGGGGCCGGATACGCAGTATTTT CASSIVGKGGPDTQYF
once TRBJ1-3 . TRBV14 TGTGCCAGCAGCCAAGAGTTCTCTAGCACCTCTGGAAACACCATATATTTT CASSQEFSSTSGNTIYF
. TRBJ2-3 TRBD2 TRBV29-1 TGCAGCGTTGCTTTCCGGGAGGGAACAGATACGCAGTATTTT CSVAFREGTDTQYF
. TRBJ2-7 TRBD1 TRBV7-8 TGTGCCAGCCGGGACAGGGGCTCCTACGAGCAGTACTTC CASRDRGSYEQYF
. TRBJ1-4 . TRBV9 TGTGCCAGCAGCCCCCATTCCGGGGTTAATGAAAAACTGTTTTTT CASSPHSGVNEKLFF
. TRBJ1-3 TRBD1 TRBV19 TGTGCCAGTAGTATAGTAGGGGGCTCCTCTGGAAACACCATATATTTT CASSIVGGSSGNTIYF
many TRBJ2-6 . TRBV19 TGTGCCAGTAGTCTCTCCCCCTCTGGGGCCAACGTCCTGACTTTC CASSLSPSGANVLTF
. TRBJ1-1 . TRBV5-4 TGTGCCAGCAGCTTGGGACTCTTGCCCGACACTGAAGCTTTCTTT CASSLGLLPDTEAFF
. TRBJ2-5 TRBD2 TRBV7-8 TGTGCCAGCAGCTTGCTAGCGGGAGGCCATACGAGTCAAGAGACCCAGTACTTC CASSLLAGGHTSQETQYF
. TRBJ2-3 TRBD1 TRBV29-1 TGCAGCGTTGGGGGTGTCGGACAGGACCACTTGGGATTCACAGATACGCAGTATTTT CSVGGVGQDHLGFTDTQYF
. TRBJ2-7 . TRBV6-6 TGTGCCAGCACTCAGGGGACCGGCGAGCAGTACTTC CASTQGTGEQYF
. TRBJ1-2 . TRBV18 TGTGCCAGCTCACCACCGGGAGATTTTGATGGCTACACCTTC CASSPPGDFDGYTF
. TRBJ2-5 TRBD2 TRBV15 TGTGCCACCAGCAGCCTAGCGGGAGTTGGGGAGACCCAGTACTTC CATSSLAGVGETQYF
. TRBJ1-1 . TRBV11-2 TGTGCCAGCAGCTCCTACAGCTACACTGAAGCTTTCTTT CASSSYSYTEAFF
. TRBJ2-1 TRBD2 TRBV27 TGTGCCAGCAGTTTATCGCGGGGGAATGAGCAGTTCTTC CASSLSRGNEQFF
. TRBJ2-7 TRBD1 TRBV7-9 TGTGCCAGCAGCTCAGGACAGGGCCTCGACGAGCAGTACTTC CASSSGQGLDEQYF
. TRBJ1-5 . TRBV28 TGTGCCAGCAGTTTAAGTCGGGGGGCGCGGCAGCCCCAGCATTTT CASSLSRGARQPQHF
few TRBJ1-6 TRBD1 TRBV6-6 TGTGCCAGCAGTTACTCGGGACAGAGATCACCCCTCCACTTT CASSYSGQRSPLHF
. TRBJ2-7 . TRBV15 TGTGCCACCAGCAGCGCCGAGGGTATGGGCTACGAGCAGTACTTC CATSSAEGMGYEQYF
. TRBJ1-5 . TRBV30 TGTGCCTGGAGTTCCGGACAGCTTAGCAATCAGCCCCAGCATTTT CAWSSGQLSNQPQHF
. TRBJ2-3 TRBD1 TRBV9 TGTGCCAGCAGCGTAGGGGACAGGGTCACAGATACGCAGTATTTT CASSVGDRVTDTQYF
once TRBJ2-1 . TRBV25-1 TGTGCCAGCAGTGGACAGCCATCCTACAATGAGCAGTTCTTC CASSGQPSYNEQFF
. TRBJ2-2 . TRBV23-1 TGCGCCAGCACCTGGGAAGGGGGGGTAAGACCAGGGGCCAACACCGGGGAGCTGTTTTTT CASTWEGGVRPGANTGELFF
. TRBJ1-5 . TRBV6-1 TGTGCCAGCAGTGACAGTCAGAGCGACAATCAGCCCCAGCATTTT CASSDSQSDNQPQHF
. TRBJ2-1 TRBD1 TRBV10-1 TGCGCCAGCAGCGCCGGGACAGGGCAATTTGAGCAGTTCTTC CASSAGTGQFEQFF
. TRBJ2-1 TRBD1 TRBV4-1 TGCGCCAGCACCCGCACCTACCGGGACAGGGCCAATGAGCAGTTCTTC CASTRTYRDRANEQFF
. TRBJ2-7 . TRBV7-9 TGTGCCAGCAGCTTAGGGGGCCTCTACGAGCAGTACTTC CASSLGGLYEQYF
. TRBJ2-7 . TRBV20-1 TGCAGTGCCCGAGGGCGCGAGCAGTACTTC CSARGREQYF
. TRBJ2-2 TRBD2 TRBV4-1 TGCGCCAGCAGCCAAGATTGGCGGGAGGGCCGCAACACCGGGGAGCTGTTTTTT CASSQDWREGRNTGELFF
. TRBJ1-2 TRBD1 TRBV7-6 TGTGCCAGCAGCTGGGCAGTGACAGGGGGCGGTGGCAACTATGGCTACACCTTC CASSWAVTGGGGNYGYTF
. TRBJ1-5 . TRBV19 TGTGCCAGTAGCCCAGGGTATAGCAATCAGCCCCAGCATTTT CASSPGYSNQPQHF
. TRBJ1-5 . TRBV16 TGTGCCAGCAGCCAGCGCCGTCAGGCCTCGCTTAGCAATCAGCCCCAGCATTTT CASSQRRQASLSNQPQHF
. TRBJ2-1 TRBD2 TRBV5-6 TGTGCCAGCAGCTGGGCGGGGGGATCCTACAATGAGCAGTTCTTC CASSWAGGSYNEQFF
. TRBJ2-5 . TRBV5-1 TGCGCCAGCAGCTTACAGGGTTTCCAAGAGACCCAGTACTTC CASSLQGFQETQYF
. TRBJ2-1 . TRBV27 TGTGCCTCGCGGACTTTTTACAATGAGCAGTTCTTC CASRTFYNEQFF
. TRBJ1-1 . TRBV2 TGTGCCAGCAGTGGGACAGCGAACACTGAAGCTTTCTTT CASSGTANTEAFF
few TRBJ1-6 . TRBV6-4 TGTGCCAGCAGTGACACCGGAGCCGGGGGTTCACCCCTCCACTTT CASSDTGAGGSPLHF
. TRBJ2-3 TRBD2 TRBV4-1 TGCGCCAGCAGCCAATCGACGGGGGGAACCACAGATACGCAGTATTTT CASSQSTGGTTDTQYF
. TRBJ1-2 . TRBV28 TGTGCCAGCAGTCCAAGGAACAGGAACTATGGCTACACCTTC CASSPRNRNYGYTF
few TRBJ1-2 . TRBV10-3 TGTGCCATCAGTGAACAGGGCGGCTATGGCTACACCTTC CAISEQGGYGYTF
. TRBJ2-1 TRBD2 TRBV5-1 TGCGCCAGCAGCTTGGAAGGACTAGCGGGAGAGGAGCAGTTCTTC CASSLEGLAGEEQFF
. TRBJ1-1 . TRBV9 TGTGCCAGCAGCGCCAGGACAGCGAACACTGAAGCTTTCTTT CASSARTANTEAFF
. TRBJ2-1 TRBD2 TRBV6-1 TGTGCCAGCAACCGACTAGCGGGAGCTTACAATGAGCAGTTCTTC CASNRLAGAYNEQFF
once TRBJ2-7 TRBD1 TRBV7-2 TGTGCCAGCAGCCCCGGACAGGGCCCCTACGAGCAGTACTTC CASSPGQGPYEQYF
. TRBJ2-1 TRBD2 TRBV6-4 TGTGCCAGCAAAGGCGGGACTACCTACAATGAGCAGTTCTTC CASKGGTTYNEQFF
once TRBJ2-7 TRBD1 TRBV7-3 TGTGCCAGCAGCTTAATTAAGGGGGCCTCCTACGAGCAGTACTTC CASSLIKGASYEQYF
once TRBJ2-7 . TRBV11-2 TGTGCCAGCAGCTCGGACAGCTACGAGCAGTACTTC CASSSDSYEQYF
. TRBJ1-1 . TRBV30 TGTGCCTGGAGTCCAAACCTTTACTACCAGAGTAAGGTGAACACTGAAGCTTTCTTT CAWSPNLYYQSKVNTEAFF
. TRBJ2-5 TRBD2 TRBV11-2 TGTGCCAGCAGTCGTGTAGCGGGAGGGATTTTAGAGACCCAGTACTTC CASSRVAGGILETQYF
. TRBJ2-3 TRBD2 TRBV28 TGTGCCAGCAGTTGGACTAGAGACCCGCAGTATTTT CASSWTRDPQYF
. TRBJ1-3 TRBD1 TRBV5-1 TGCGCCAGCAGCTTGGGGGACAGGGTGTATGGAAACACCATATATTTT CASSLGDRVYGNTIYF
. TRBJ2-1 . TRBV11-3 TGTGCCAGCAGCCCAGGGAGGAATGAGCAGTTCTTC CASSPGRNEQFF